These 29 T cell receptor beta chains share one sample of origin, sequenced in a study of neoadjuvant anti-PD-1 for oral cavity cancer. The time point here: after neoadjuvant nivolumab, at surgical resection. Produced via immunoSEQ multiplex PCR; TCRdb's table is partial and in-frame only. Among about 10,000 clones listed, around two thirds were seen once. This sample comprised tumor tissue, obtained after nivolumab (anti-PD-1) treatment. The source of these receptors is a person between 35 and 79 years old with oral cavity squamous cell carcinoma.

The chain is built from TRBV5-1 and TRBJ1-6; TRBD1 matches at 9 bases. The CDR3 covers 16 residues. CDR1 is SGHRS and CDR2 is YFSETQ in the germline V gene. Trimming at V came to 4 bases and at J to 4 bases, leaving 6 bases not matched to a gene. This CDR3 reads CASSASTGGYNSPLHF. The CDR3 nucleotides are TGCGCCAGCAGCGCCTCGACAGGGGGTTATAATTCACCCCTCCACTTT.

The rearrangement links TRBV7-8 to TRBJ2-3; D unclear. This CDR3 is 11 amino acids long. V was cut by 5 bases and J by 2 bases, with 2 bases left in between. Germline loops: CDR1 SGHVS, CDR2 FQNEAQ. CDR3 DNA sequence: TGTGCCAGCAGCAACACAGATACGCAGTATTTT. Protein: CASSNTDTQYF.

In nucleotides, the CDR3 is TGTGCCAGCAGTCCCCGAGCACACTATGGCTACACCTTC. Translation: CASSPRAHYGYTF. The gene calls are TRBV27 and TRBJ1-2; D unclear. The CDR3 totals 13 residues. V was shortened by 5 bases and J by 3 bases, with 10 bases between the two germline ends. Germline CDR1 reads MNHEY; CDR2 reads SMNVEV (reference sequence).

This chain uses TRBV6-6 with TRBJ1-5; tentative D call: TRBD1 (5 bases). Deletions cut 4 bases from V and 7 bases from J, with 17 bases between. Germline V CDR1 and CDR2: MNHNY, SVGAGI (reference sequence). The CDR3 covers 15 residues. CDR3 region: CASSSPNQGYQPQHF. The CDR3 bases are TGTGCCAGCAGTTCCCCCAACCAGGGCTACCAGCCCCAGCATTTT.

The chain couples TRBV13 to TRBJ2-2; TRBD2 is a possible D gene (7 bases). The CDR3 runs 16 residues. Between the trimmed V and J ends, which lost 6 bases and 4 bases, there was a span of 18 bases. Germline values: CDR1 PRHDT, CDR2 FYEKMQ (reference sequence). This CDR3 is CASRALRGALTGELFF. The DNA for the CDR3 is TGTGCCAGCAGGGCTCTACGGGGGGCGCTCACCGGGGAGCTGTTTTTT.

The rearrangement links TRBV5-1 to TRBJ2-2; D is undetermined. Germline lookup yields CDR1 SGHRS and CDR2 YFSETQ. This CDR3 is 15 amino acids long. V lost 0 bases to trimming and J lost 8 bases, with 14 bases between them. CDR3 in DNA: TGCGCCAGCAGCTTGGGAGGAACCCAACTTGGGGAGCTGTTTTTT. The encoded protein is CASSLGGTQLGELFF.

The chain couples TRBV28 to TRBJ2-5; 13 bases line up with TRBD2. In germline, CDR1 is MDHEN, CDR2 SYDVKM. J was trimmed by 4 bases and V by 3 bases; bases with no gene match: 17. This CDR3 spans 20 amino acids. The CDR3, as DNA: TGTGCCAGCAGTTTGGGGCCCGGACTAGCGGGAGCGGGGGACCGAGAGACCCAGTACTTC. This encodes CASSLGPGLAGAGDRETQYF.

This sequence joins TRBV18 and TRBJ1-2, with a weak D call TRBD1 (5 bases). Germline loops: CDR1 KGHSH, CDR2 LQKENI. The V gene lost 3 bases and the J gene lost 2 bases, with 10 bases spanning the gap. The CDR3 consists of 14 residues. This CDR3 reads CASSPGGGNYGYTF. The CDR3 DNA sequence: TGTGCCAGCTCACCCGGGGGAGGCAACTATGGCTACACCTTC.

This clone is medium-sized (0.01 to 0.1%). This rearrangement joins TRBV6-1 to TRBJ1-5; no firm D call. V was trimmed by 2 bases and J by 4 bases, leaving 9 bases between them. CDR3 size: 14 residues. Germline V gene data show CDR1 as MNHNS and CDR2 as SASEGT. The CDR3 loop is CASSERQLNQPQHF. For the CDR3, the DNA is TGTGCCAGCAGTGAAAGGCAGTTAAATCAGCCCCAGCATTTT.

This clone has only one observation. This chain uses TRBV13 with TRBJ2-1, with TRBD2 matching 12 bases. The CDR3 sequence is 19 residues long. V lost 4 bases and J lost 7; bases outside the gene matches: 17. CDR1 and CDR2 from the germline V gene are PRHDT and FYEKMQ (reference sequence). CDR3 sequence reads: CASSSGTGTSGSFGNEQFF. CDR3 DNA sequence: TGTGCCAGCAGCTCGGGGACAGGGACTAGCGGGTCGTTCGGGAATGAGCAGTTCTTC.

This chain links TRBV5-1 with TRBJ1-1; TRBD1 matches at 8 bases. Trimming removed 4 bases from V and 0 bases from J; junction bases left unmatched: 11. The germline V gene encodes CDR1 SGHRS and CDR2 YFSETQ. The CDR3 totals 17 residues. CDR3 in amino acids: CASSGGQGLTMNTEAFF. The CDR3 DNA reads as TGCGCCAGCAGCGGTGGACAGGGCCTGACCATGAACACTGAAGCTTTCTTT.

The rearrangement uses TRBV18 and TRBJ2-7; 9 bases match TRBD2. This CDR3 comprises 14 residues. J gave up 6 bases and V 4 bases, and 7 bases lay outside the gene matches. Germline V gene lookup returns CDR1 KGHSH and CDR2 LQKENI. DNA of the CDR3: TGTGCCAGCTCACGGCGGACTAGCGAAGGCGAGCAGTACTTC. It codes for CASSRRTSEGEQYF.

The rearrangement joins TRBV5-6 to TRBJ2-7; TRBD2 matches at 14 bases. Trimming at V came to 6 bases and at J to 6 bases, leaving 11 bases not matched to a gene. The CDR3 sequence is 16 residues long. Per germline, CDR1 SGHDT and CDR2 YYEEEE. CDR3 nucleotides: TGTGCCAGCACCACCCAGGGACTAGCGGGAGTCGGCGAGCAGTACTTC. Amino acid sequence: CASTTQGLAGVGEQYF. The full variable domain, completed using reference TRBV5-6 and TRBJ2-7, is DAGVTQSPTHLIKTRGQQVTLRCSPKSGHDTVSWYQQALGQGPQFIFQYYEEEERQRGNFPDRFSGHQFPNYSSELNVNALLLGDSALYLCASTTQGLAGVGEQYFGPGTRLTVT.

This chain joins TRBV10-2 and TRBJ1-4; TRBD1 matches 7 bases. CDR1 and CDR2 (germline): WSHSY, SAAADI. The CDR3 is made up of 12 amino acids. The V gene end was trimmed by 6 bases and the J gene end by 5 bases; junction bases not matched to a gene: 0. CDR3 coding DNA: TGCGCCAGCAGACAGGGGAATGAAAAACTGTTTTTT. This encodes CASRQGNEKLFF.

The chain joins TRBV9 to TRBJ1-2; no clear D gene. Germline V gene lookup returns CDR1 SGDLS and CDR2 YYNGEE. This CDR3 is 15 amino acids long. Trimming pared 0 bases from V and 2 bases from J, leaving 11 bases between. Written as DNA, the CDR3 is TGTGCCAGCAGCGTAGGTTTGGGAGAAAACTATGGCTACACCTTC. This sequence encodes CASSVGLGENYGYTF.

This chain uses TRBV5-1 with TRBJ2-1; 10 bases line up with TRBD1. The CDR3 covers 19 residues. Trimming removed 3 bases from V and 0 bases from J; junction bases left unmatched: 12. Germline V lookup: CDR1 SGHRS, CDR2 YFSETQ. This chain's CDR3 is CASSYGQGVLPSSYNEQFF. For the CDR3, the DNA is TGCGCCAGCAGCTACGGACAGGGGGTACTCCCAAGCTCCTACAATGAGCAGTTCTTC. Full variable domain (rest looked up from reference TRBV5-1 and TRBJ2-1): KAGVTQTPRYLIKTRGQQVTLSCSPISGHRSVSWYQQTPGQGLQFLFEYFSETQRNKGNFPGRFSGRQFSNSRSEMNVSTLELGDSALYLCASSYGQGVLPSSYNEQFFGPGTRLTVL.

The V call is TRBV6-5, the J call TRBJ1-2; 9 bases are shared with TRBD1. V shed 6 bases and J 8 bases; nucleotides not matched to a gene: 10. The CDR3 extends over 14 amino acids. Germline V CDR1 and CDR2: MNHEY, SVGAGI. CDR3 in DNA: TGTGCCAGCAGGGTCACAGGGGGCAAGGGAGGCTACACCTTC. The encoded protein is CASRVTGGKGGYTF.

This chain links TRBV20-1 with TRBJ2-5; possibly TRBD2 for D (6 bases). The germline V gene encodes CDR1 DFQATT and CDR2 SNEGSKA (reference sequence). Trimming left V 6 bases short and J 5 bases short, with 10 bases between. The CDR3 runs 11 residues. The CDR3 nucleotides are TGCAGTGCCGGGGCGGGGGAGACCCAGTACTTC. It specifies CSAGAGETQYF.

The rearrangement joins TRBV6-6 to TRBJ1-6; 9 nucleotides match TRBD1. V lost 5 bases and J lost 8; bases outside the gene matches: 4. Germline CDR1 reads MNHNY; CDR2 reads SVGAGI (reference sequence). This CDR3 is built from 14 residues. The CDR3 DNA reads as TGTGCCAGCAGTCGGGACAGGGTTGATTCACCCCTCCACTTT. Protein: CASSRDRVDSPLHF.

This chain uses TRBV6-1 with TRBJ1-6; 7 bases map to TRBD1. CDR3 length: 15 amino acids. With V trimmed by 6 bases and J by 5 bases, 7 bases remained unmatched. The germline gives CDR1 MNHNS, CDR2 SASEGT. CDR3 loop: CASRSEGADNSPLHF. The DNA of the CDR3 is TGTGCCAGCAGAAGCGAGGGGGCCGATAATTCACCCCTCCACTTT.

The CDR3 sequence: CAWSLGQYGYTF. CDR3 in DNA: TGTGCCTGGAGTCTGGGCCAATATGGCTACACCTTC. V gene TRBV30 combines with J gene TRBJ1-2; unclear D gene. Germline CDR1 and CDR2: GTSNPN and SVGIG (reference sequence). The V end was cut by 2 bases, the J end by 5 bases, with 9 bases between. This CDR3 comprises 12 residues.

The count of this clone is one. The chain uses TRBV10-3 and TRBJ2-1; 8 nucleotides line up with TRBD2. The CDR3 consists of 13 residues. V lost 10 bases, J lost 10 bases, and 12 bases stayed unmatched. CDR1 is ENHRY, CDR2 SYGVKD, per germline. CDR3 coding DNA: TGTGCCAGCAAATACGAACTAGCGGACGAGCAGTTCTTC. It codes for CASKYELADEQFF.

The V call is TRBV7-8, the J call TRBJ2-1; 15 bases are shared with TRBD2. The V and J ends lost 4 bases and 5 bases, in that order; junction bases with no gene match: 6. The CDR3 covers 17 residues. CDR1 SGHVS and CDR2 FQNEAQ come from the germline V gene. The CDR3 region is CASSYWTSGRAHNEQFF. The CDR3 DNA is TGTGCCAGCAGCTATTGGACTAGCGGGAGGGCTCACAATGAGCAGTTCTTC.

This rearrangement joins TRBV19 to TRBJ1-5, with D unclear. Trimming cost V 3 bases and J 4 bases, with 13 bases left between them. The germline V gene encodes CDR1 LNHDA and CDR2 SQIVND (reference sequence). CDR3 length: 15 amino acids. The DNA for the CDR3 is TGTGCCAGTAGTATTTTGTTGGTAGGGAATCAGCCCCAGCATTTT. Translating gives CASSILLVGNQPQHF.

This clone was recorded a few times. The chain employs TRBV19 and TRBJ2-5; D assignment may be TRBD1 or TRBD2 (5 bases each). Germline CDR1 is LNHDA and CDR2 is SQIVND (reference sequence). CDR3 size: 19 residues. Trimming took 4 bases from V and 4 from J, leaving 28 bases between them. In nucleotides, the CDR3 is TGTGCCAGTAGTACCCCAAGATTACGCGTTACCGGGGCAGGAGAGACCCAGTACTTC. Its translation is CASSTPRLRVTGAGETQYF.

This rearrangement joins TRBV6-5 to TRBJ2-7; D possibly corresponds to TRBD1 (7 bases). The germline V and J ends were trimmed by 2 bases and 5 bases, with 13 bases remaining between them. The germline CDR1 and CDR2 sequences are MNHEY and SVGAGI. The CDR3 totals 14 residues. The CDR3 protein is CASSYGGRGDEQYF. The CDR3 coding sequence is TGTGCCAGCAGTTACGGGGGCAGGGGGGACGAGCAGTACTTC.

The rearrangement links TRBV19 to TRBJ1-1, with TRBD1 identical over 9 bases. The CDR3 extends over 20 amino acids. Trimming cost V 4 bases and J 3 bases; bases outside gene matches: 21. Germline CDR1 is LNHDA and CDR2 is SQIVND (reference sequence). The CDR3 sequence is CASSSRYFAGTGRGDTEAFF. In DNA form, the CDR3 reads TGTGCCAGTAGTAGCAGATACTTTGCCGGGACAGGGCGCGGGGACACTGAAGCTTTCTTT.

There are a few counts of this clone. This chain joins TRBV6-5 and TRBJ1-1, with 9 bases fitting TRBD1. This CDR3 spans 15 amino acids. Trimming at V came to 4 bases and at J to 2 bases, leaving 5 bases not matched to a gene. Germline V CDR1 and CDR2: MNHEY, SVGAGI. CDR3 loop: CASSLQGALNTEAFF. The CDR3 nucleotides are TGTGCCAGCAGTTTACAGGGGGCTCTTAACACTGAAGCTTTCTTT.

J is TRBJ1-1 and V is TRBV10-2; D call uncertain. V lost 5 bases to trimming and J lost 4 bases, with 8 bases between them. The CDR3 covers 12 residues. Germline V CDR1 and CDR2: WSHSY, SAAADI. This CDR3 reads CASSLRATEAFF. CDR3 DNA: TGCGCCAGCAGTCTCCGCGCCACTGAAGCTTTCTTT.